This T cell receptor beta chain was recorded in a study of cytomegalovirus exposure and HLA in healthy donors. Profiling relied on immunoSEQ multiplex PCR, and the TCRdb table lists in-frame clones only, not all of them. The repertoire has 40,000 to 55,000 clones, roughly 93% of them found once; the top ten carry 2.1%. J lost 4 bases, V lost 4 bases, and 5 bases had no gene match. The CDR3 spans 14 residues. Germline CDR1 SGHRS, CDR2 YFSETQ. The rearrangement joins TRBV5-1 to TRBJ2-7, with 10 bases lining up with TRBD1. Sequenced material: PBMCs. This receptor was obtained from a woman between 18 and 29 years old in good health and CMV-seronegative. CDR3 sequence reads: CASSGTGDPYEQYF. The CDR3 DNA reads as TGCGCCAGCAGCGGGACAGGGGATCCGTACGAGCAGTACTTC.